The 14 T cell receptor beta chains reported below all come from one sample, sequenced in a study of CD8+ T cells in alopecia areata. cDNA reverse transcribed from extracted RNA served as the sequencing template. TCRdb's copy holds only in-frame clones and misses some; the assay was immunoSEQ multiplex PCR. The data hold about 210,000 clones, with roughly two fifths observed a single time. Regarding treatment: oral pan-JAK inhibitor, 5-10 mg twice daily. The material was CD4+ T cells sorted from blood, obtained around week 31, from a patient treated with tofacitinib. The receptors here all came from a human donor with alopecia areata.

This clone was counted a few times. The rearrangement joins TRBV30 to TRBJ2-5; D remains unclear. Trimming left V 0 bases short and J 1 base short, with 12 bases between. The CDR3 length is 15 residues. Germline V gene data show CDR1 as GTSNPN and CDR2 as SVGIG (reference sequence). As DNA, the CDR3 is TGTGCCTGGAGTGTTAATATAGTCCTCCAAGAGACCCAGTACTTC. It codes for CAWSVNIVLQETQYF.

A few counts support this clone. The chain recombines TRBV29-1 with TRBJ2-3; the match to TRBD2 covers 14 bases. CDR1 and CDR2 from the germline V gene are SQVTM and ANQGSEA. The CDR3 covers 15 residues. The V segment lost 3 bases and the J segment 3 bases; nucleotides outside the gene matches: 2. As DNA, the CDR3 is TGCAGCGTTGAGCGACTAGCGGGGGGGACAGATACGCAGTATTTT. It codes for CSVERLAGGTDTQYF.

The chain carries TRBV7-8 and TRBJ1-2; 7 nucleotides match TRBD1. This CDR3 has 13 residues. Unmatched junction bases numbered 5, after V lost 6 bases and J lost 4 bases. The V gene's germline CDR1 is SGHVS and CDR2 FQNEAQ. The CDR3 DNA follows: TGTGCCAGCAGGTTTACAGGGGTCTATGGCTACACCTTC. Translation: CASRFTGVYGYTF.

This clone has at least ten counts. The rearrangement joins TRBV23-1 to TRBJ2-7; D may be TRBD2 (6 bases). TRBV23-1 is flagged as an ORF with uncertain function. The CDR3 has 19 amino acids. The germline V and J ends were trimmed by 2 bases and 8 bases, with 31 bases remaining between them. This CDR3 reads CASSQPRDSIRRTPAQQYF. In DNA form, the CDR3 reads TGCGCCAGCAGTCAACCCCGGGACTCCATTAGGCGGACTCCCGCTCAGCAGTACTTC.

The chain is built from TRBV5-1 and TRBJ1-1; 8 bases agree with TRBD1. The CDR3 has 17 amino acids. The V gene's germline CDR1 is SGHRS and CDR2 YFSETQ. The V gene end was trimmed by 0 bases and the J gene end by 5 bases; junction bases not matched to a gene: 12. The CDR3 here is CASSLAGTGHGGTEAFF. The CDR3 DNA sequence: TGCGCCAGCAGCTTGGCGGGGACAGGCCACGGAGGGACTGAAGCTTTCTTT.

Points on this clone: The germline gene is not matched at one end of the junction; a read error may be the cause. V and J are TRBV5-1 and TRBJ1-2; D ambiguous. The germline gives CDR1 SGHRS, CDR2 YFSETQ. This CDR3 contains 14 residues. CDR3 nucleotide sequence: TGCGCCAGCAGCTTGGACCTCGGGAGCTATGGCTACGCCTTC. This codes for CASSLDLGSYGYAF.

V and J are TRBV12-5 and TRBJ2-7; D might be TRBD2 (6 bases). Germline CDR1 is LGHNT and CDR2 is FRNRAP. The CDR3 covers 15 residues. V lost 0 bases to trimming and J lost 3 bases, with 12 bases between them. Here the CDR3 reads CASGLVRGNHYEQYF. The CDR3 coding sequence is TGTGCTAGTGGTTTGGTACGGGGGAACCACTACGAGCAGTACTTC.

This rearrangement joins TRBV6-1 to TRBJ2-7; TRBD1 aligns across 10 bases. The germline V gene encodes CDR1 MNHNS and CDR2 SASEGT. The CDR3 consists of 13 residues. V dropped 8 bases and J dropped 4; count of bases not matched to a gene: 5. DNA of the CDR3: TGTGCCAGCTTAGACAGGGGGCCTTACGAGCAGTACTTC. This codes for CASLDRGPYEQYF.

This clone appeared a few times. This chain links TRBV18 with TRBJ1-2; D may be TRBD1 (5 bases). The V end was cut by 2 bases, the J end by 4 bases, with 20 bases between. The CDR3 covers 17 residues. Germline V gene sequence: CDR1 KGHSH, CDR2 LQKENI. CDR3: CASSPRMGIVGGYGYTF. In DNA, the CDR3 is TGTGCCAGCTCACCAAGGATGGGCATCGTTGGGGGCTATGGCTACACCTTC.

The V call is TRBV19, the J call TRBJ2-3; D ambiguous. CDR1 and CDR2 from the germline V gene are LNHDA and SQIVND (reference sequence). The CDR3 totals 12 residues. V lost 9 bases and J lost 6, with 13 bases in between. Here the CDR3 reads CASRNYADTQYF. For the CDR3, the DNA is TGTGCCAGCAGAAATTACGCCGATACGCAGTATTTT.

This chain links TRBV6-5 with TRBJ1-3, with a weak D call TRBD1 (5 bases). Germline V gene data show CDR1 as MNHEY and CDR2 as SVGAGI. V was cut by 5 bases and J by 2 bases, with 13 bases left in between. CDR3 length: 15 residues. This chain's CDR3 is CASSLRDGAGNTIYF. As DNA, the CDR3 is TGTGCCAGCAGTCTCCGGGACGGGGCTGGAAACACCATATATTTT.

The chain links TRBV5-6 to TRBJ1-2; 9 bases are a match to TRBD1. V trimming: 4 bases; J trimming: 7 bases; junction bases outside the gene matches: 8. This CDR3 has 14 amino acids. In germline, CDR1 is SGHDT, CDR2 YYEEEE. CDR3 nucleotide sequence: TGTGCCAGCAGCCCACTAGGACAGGGGTCTGGCTACACCTTC. This codes for CASSPLGQGSGYTF. Supplemented by reference TRBV5-6 and TRBJ1-2, the full variable domain reads DAGVTQSPTHLIKTRGQQVTLRCSPKSGHDTVSWYQQALGQGPQFIFQYYEEEERQRGNFPDRFSGHQFPNYSSELNVNALLLGDSALYLCASSPLGQGSGYTFGSGTRLTVV.

This clone turned up a few times. The CDR3 DNA follows: TGCGCCAGCAGCCCCGGACTAGTGATCAAATCGAAGAACACCGGGGAGCTGTTTTTT. Encoded protein: CASSPGLVIKSKNTGELFF. The chain combines TRBV5-1 with TRBJ2-2, with 7 bases lining up with TRBD2. Per the germline V gene, CDR1 is SGHRS and CDR2 is YFSETQ. This CDR3 is 19 amino acids long. Unmatched junction bases numbered 16, after V lost 4 bases and J lost 1 base.

This clone was recorded a few times. V is TRBV7-9 and J is TRBJ2-7, with 13 bases fitting TRBD2. The CDR3 has 15 amino acids. From germline, CDR1 is SEHNR and CDR2 FQNEAQ (reference sequence). With 5 bases clipped from V and 4 bases from J, the junction kept 5 bases outside the gene matches. The CDR3 nucleotides are TGTGCCAGCAGCCCACGGACTAGCGGGAGTTACGAGCAGTACTTC. Translated, it gives CASSPRTSGSYEQYF.